The sequence of this T cell receptor beta chain was determined in a study of T cell responses to AZD1222 COVID-19 vaccine. Study-level points and caveats: Increases in Spike-specific TCR breadth and depth were seen after two AZD1222 doses. It should be noted that donors were predominantly white British and more often female, and clonal diversity was possibly underestimated.

Germline V CDR1 and CDR2: MNHNS, SASEGT. There are 15 residues in the CDR3. V dropped 2 bases and J dropped 4; count of bases not matched to a gene: 2. Sequencing used immunoSEQ multiplex PCR; TCRdb keeps in-frame clones, though not all of them. The sample lists 120,000 or so clones; about 90% were seen once. Concerning this clone itself: Its antigen remains unidentified. In the same sample, other DNA sequences code for this CDR3.

The chain couples TRBV6-1 to TRBJ2-5, with TRBD2 matching over 12 bases. The sequence derives from an adult in good health. Sequences were derived from peripheral blood, sampled on day 0 of AZD1222 vaccination. The CDR3 region has the DNA TGTGCCAGCAGTGAACTAGCGGGAGGGCCAGAGACCCAGTACTTC. This sequence encodes CASSELAGGPETQYF.